This section outlines one T cell receptor (beta chain) sequence together with its context. The clone's antigen remains unknown. One junction end does not reproduce the germline sequence, and a read error may be involved. Other DNA sequences of this sample code for an identical CDR3. This sample is part of a study of control samples from healthy donors and cancer patients (TCRdb year 2020). Libraries came from the immunoSEQ multiplex PCR assay. Drawn from immuneACCESS, this table holds only the in-frame rearrangements with V and J called that TCRdb kept. Clones are partly lost; checked studies trace under half to an unresolved V gene and leave the rest unexplained. The sample profile shows 40,000 to 45,000 clones; about 75% of them were found once. The ten largest clonotypes hold approximately 17% of the sample. The sample taken for sequencing was formalin-fixed, paraffin-embedded tissue. The TCR comes from a male donor with melanoma.

The sequence in DNA is TGTGCCAGCAGCTTATGGCGGCACCTCAATCAGCCCCAACATTTT. Translated, it gives CASSLWRHLNQPQHF. This receptor chain uses TRBV7-3 and TRBJ1-5; too little of a D gene remains to name it. Reading the germline V gene gives CDR1 SGHTA and CDR2 FQGTGA. Including cysteine and phenylalanine, the CDR3 has 15 amino acids. The entry retains the CDR3 DNA only, 45 bases that are in frame from base 1.